The 26 T cell receptor beta chains below were found in one sample sequenced in a study of CD8 T cells in Susac syndrome. Reverse transcription of about 0.5 to 1 ug RNA was carried out with random hexamers. TCRdb recomputed calls from the immunoSEQ multiplex PCR reads with MiXCR, one row per CDR3 protein. The data show more than 70,000 distinct CDR3 sequences, with over 75% seen just once and 0.5% to 0.6% held by the top ten. Material for sequencing was CD8+ T cells from PBMCs. Receptors were obtained from a human donor with multiple sclerosis.

This chain connects TRBV6-2 or TRBV6-3 to TRBJ2-3; D might be TRBD2 (5 bases). Germline V gives CDR1 MNHEY, CDR2 SVGEGT. With 8 bases removed from V and 2 bases from J, the gap between germline ends came to 14 bases. The CDR3 loop spans 14 amino acids. For the CDR3, the DNA is TGTGCCAGCGAGGGCCCGACCACCACAGATACGCAGTATTTT. Translation gives CASEGPTTTDTQYF.

The chain links TRBV6-6 to TRBJ1-2, with D perhaps matching TRBD1 (5 bases). The CDR3 sequence is 13 residues long. Per germline, CDR1 MNHNY and CDR2 SVGAGI (reference sequence). The germline V and J ends were trimmed by 5 bases and 4 bases, with 11 bases remaining between them. Here the CDR3 reads CASSLMTAYGYTF. CDR3 nucleotides: TGTGCCAGCAGTCTAATGACAGCCTATGGCTACACCTTC.

This clonotype was counted a single time. This chain joins TRBV2 and TRBJ2-3; D is ambiguous. Trimming pared 4 bases from V and 2 bases from J, leaving 16 bases between. CDR3 length: 16 amino acids. Germline V CDR1 and CDR2: SNHLY, FYNNEI. The CDR3 DNA follows: TGTGCCAGCAGTGCTTCGTACAGCAAGATCACAGATACGCAGTATTTT. Translation gives CASSASYSKITDTQYF.

The V gene is TRBV3-1, the J gene TRBJ2-7; D is unclear. Germline V gene data show CDR1 as LGHDT and CDR2 as YNNKEL (reference sequence). V shed 0 bases and J shed 6 bases, with 9 bases lying between them. The CDR3 extends over 13 amino acids. DNA for the CDR3: TGTGCCAGCAGCCAAGAGGGTCCCTGCGAGCAGTACTTC. Its translation is CASSQEGPCEQYF.

Points on this clonotype: Mismatch with germline at one junction end may stem from a read error. This chain joins TRBV7-2 and TRBJ2-7; weak D call: TRBD1 (5 bases). CDR3 size: 15 residues. Germline loops: CDR1 SGHTA, CDR2 FQGNSA. DNA for the CDR3: TGTGCCAGCAGCTACCTGGCCGGACATTCCTTCGAGCAGTACTTC. Translated, it gives CASSYLAGHSFEQYF.

The gene calls are TRBV7-8 and TRBJ2-2; 9 bases map to TRBD1. The CDR3 is 18 amino acids. The ends lost 8 bases at V and 1 base at J; junction bases unmatched: 14. CDR1 and CDR2 (germline): SGHVS, FQNEAQ. The CDR3 reads CASPGGNRGRRNTGELFF. CDR3 sequence (DNA): TGTGCCAGCCCTGGGGGCAACAGGGGGCGCAGGAACACCGGGGAGCTGTTTTTT.

The V and J genes are TRBV19 and TRBJ2-5, with 10 bases aligning to TRBD2. The CDR3 is 15 amino acids. With V trimmed by 5 bases and J by 4 bases, 7 bases remained unmatched. Germline V gene data show CDR1 as LNHDA and CDR2 as SQIVND (reference sequence). The CDR3 DNA is TGTGCCAGTAGTTTGGAGCGGGAGGGCCGAGAGACCCAGTACTTC. Protein product: CASSLEREGRETQYF.

This clonotype has a single count. The rearrangement uses TRBV4-1 and TRBJ2-7; D call uncertain. This CDR3 is built from 14 residues. Trimming pared 1 base from V and 5 bases from J, leaving 12 bases between. CDR1 and CDR2 from the germline V gene are MGHRA and YSYEKL. This CDR3 is CASSQVSLGDEQYF. For the CDR3, the DNA is TGCGCCAGCAGCCAAGTAAGCCTCGGAGACGAGCAGTACTTC.

V and J are TRBV6-1 and TRBJ1-1, with a weak D call TRBD1 (5 bases). This CDR3 is 17 amino acids long. V gave up 6 bases and J gave up 1 base, with 21 bases separating them. Per germline, CDR1 MNHNS and CDR2 SASEGT. In DNA, the CDR3 is TGTGCCAGCAGAAGGAGCAGGGTCGGGGGGGGGAACACTGAAGCTTTCTTT. Amino acids: CASRRSRVGGGNTEAFF.

The genes are TRBV6-2 or TRBV6-3 and TRBJ2-2, with a weak D call TRBD1 (6 bases). Trimming removed 5 bases at V and 0 bases at J, with 13 bases between. This CDR3 is built from 16 residues. CDR1 and CDR2 from the germline V gene are MNHEY and SVGEGT. The CDR3 sequence is CASSPLRGSNTGELFF. In nucleotides, the CDR3 is TGTGCCAGCAGTCCTCTAAGGGGGTCGAACACCGGGGAGCTGTTTTTT.

The V call is TRBV7-9, the J call TRBJ1-1; TRBD1 agrees at 7 bases. The germline CDR1 and CDR2 sequences are SEHNR and FQNEAQ (reference sequence). Trimming removed 4 bases from V and 2 bases from J; junction bases left unmatched: 10. The CDR3 sequence is 16 residues long. CDR3 nucleotides: TGTGCCAGCAGCTCCAGGTCGGGGACAGTTAACACTGAAGCTTTCTTT. Its protein product is CASSSRSGTVNTEAFF.

The chain recombines TRBV28 with TRBJ2-1; D is unresolved. Germline V gene data show CDR1 as MDHEN and CDR2 as SYDVKM. V was clipped by 5 bases and J by 4 bases, with 9 bases between them. This CDR3 is 13 amino acids long. The CDR3 loop reads CASSPHRYNEQFF. CDR3 nucleotide sequence: TGTGCCAGCAGTCCCCATAGATACAATGAGCAGTTCTTC.

The V call is TRBV30, the J call TRBJ1-5; D remains ambiguous. Germline CDR1 and CDR2: GTSNPN and SVGIG (reference sequence). Trimming shortened V by 3 bases and J by 1 base, and 16 bases separated the two germline ends. CDR3 length: 16 amino acids. Here the CDR3 reads CAWSTPWDSSNQPQHF. The CDR3 DNA follows: TGTGCCTGGAGCACCCCTTGGGATTCGAGCAATCAGCCCCAGCATTTT.

In this sample, this clonotype turned up once. The rearrangement links TRBV28 to TRBJ1-1; 8 bases align to TRBD1. The CDR3 sequence is 14 residues long. In germline, CDR1 is MDHEN, CDR2 SYDVKM. V was clipped by 5 bases and J by 1 base; unmatched bases: 3. CDR3 protein: CASSPGQGNTEAFF. CDR3 in DNA: TGTGCCAGCAGTCCAGGACAGGGGAACACTGAAGCTTTCTTT. Together with reference TRBV28 and TRBJ1-1, the CDR3 gives the full variable domain: DVKVTQSSRYLVKRTGEKVFLECVQDMDHENMFWYRQDPGLGLRLIYFSYDVKMKEKGDIPEGYSVSREKKERFSLILESASTNQTSMYLCASSPGQGNTEAFFGQGTRLTVV.

This chain connects TRBV20-1 to TRBJ1-4; 7 bases line up with TRBD1. There are 14 residues in the CDR3. CDR1 is DFQATT, CDR2 SNEGSKA, per germline (reference sequence). The V gene end was trimmed by 4 bases and the J gene end by 4 bases; junction bases not matched to a gene: 6. The CDR3, as DNA: TGCAGTGCTAACTCCGGGACAGATAATGAAAAACTGTTTTTT. Translated: CSANSGTDNEKLFF.

This chain connects TRBV28 to TRBJ1-3; no firm D call. From germline, CDR1 is MDHEN and CDR2 SYDVKM. V lost 4 bases, J lost 3 bases, and 1 base lay in between. CDR3 length equals 11 residues. The CDR3 spells CASSYGNTIYF. The CDR3 bases are TGTGCCAGCAGTTATGGAAACACCATATATTTT.

J is TRBJ1-1 and V is TRBV19, with a weak D call TRBD1 (6 bases). V lost 6 bases to trimming and J lost 2 bases, with 10 bases between them. Germline V gene sequence: CDR1 LNHDA, CDR2 SQIVND (reference sequence). The CDR3 loop spans 13 amino acids. The CDR3 protein is CASRWTANTEAFF. The CDR3 DNA is TGTGCCAGTAGATGGACAGCAAACACTGAAGCTTTCTTT.

Here the CDR3 reads CASSLESAAPYEQYF. CDR3 DNA: TGCGCCAGCAGCTTGGAGTCAGCAGCTCCCTACGAGCAGTACTTC. V gene TRBV5-1 combines with J gene TRBJ2-7; unclear D gene. This CDR3 region has 15 residues. V gave up 0 bases and J gave up 2 bases, with 12 bases separating them. The germline gives CDR1 SGHRS, CDR2 YFSETQ.

V usage is TRBV7-9 and J usage is TRBJ1-2; tentative D call: TRBD1 (5 bases). Germline assignment: CDR1 SEHNR and CDR2 FQNEAQ (reference sequence). This CDR3 comprises 15 residues. V lost 1 base to trimming and J lost 6 bases, with 15 bases between them. CDR3 in DNA: TGTGCCAGCAGCTTAGATGTTGCGGGGGATGATGGCTACACCTTC. Amino acid sequence: CASSLDVAGDDGYTF.

The chain has TRBV12-5 and TRBJ2-5; possible D gene TRBD1, 5 bases. V lost 1 base and J lost 5, with 14 bases in between. Germline-derived CDR1 and CDR2 are LGHNT and FRNRAP. The CDR3 extends over 15 amino acids. CDR3 region: CASGLEGPISETQYF. The CDR3 bases are TGTGCTAGTGGTTTGGAGGGGCCCATTTCGGAGACCCAGTACTTC.

This clonotype was observed a single time. V is TRBV25-1 and J is TRBJ2-7; D is ambiguous. Germline loops: CDR1 MGHDK, CDR2 SYGVNS. Trimming took 2 bases from V and 3 from J, leaving 8 bases between them. The CDR3 loop spans 13 amino acids. The CDR3 here is CASSELWDYEQYF. CDR3 in DNA: TGTGCCAGCAGTGAACTGTGGGACTACGAGCAGTACTTC.

The genes are TRBV11-2 and TRBJ2-2, with TRBD2 matching 8 bases. J lost 6 bases, V lost 1 base, and 13 bases had no gene match. CDR3 size: 18 residues. Germline assignment: CDR1 SGHAT and CDR2 FQNNGV. CDR3 sequence reads: CASSLGGGVAGPSGELFF. DNA for the CDR3: TGTGCCAGCAGCTTAGGGGGCGGAGTAGCGGGACCGTCCGGGGAGCTGTTTTTT.

The chain uses TRBV6-6 and TRBJ2-1; 7 nucleotides line up with TRBD2. The germline CDR1 and CDR2 sequences are MNHNY and SVGAGI (reference sequence). The CDR3 is 16 amino acids. J was trimmed by 4 bases and V by 5 bases; bases with no gene match: 11. CDR3 residues: CASSRYSGTIYNEQFF. The DNA for the CDR3 is TGTGCCAGCAGTAGGTATTCCGGGACTATATACAATGAGCAGTTCTTC.

The chain couples TRBV28 to TRBJ1-1, with 7 positions matching TRBD1. The V segment lost 7 bases and the J segment 4 bases; nucleotides outside the gene matches: 9. The CDR3 runs to 14 residues. Germline-derived CDR1 and CDR2 are MDHEN and SYDVKM. DNA for the CDR3: TGTGCCAGCACCTTCCTGCAGGGGGGCACTGAAGCTTTCTTT. Amino acid sequence: CASTFLQGGTEAFF. The complete variable domain, with remaining parts taken from reference TRBV28 and TRBJ1-1, reads DVKVTQSSRYLVKRTGEKVFLECVQDMDHENMFWYRQDPGLGLRLIYFSYDVKMKEKGDIPEGYSVSREKKERFSLILESASTNQTSMYLCASTFLQGGTEAFFGQGTRLTVV.

The V gene is TRBV5-4, the J gene TRBJ2-6; D unclear. CDR1 SGHNT and CDR2 YYREEE come from the germline V gene (reference sequence). This CDR3 has 14 residues. Between the trimmed V and J ends, which lost 0 bases and 2 bases, there was a span of 3 bases. For the CDR3, the DNA is TGTGCCAGCAGCTTGGCACCTGGGGCCAACGTCCTGACTTTC. Translating gives CASSLAPGANVLTF.

The chain uses TRBV4-3 and TRBJ2-5; tentative D call: TRBD1 (6 bases). Trimming cost V 0 bases and J 2 bases, with 10 bases left between them. Germline V gene sequence: CDR1 LGHNA, CDR2 YSLEER. This CDR3 is built from 15 residues. The CDR3 nucleotides are TGCGCCAGCAGCCAAGAGTATAGGGGGCAAGAGACCCAGTACTTC. Its translation is CASSQEYRGQETQYF.